This TCR beta chain emerged from a study of cytomegalovirus exposure and HLA in healthy donors. This CDR3 region has 15 residues. Trimming at V came to 5 bases and at J to 0 bases, leaving 6 bases not matched to a gene. Germline V gene lookup returns CDR1 MNHNY and CDR2 SVGAGI (reference sequence). The PCR had 60 Vbeta and 13 Jbeta primers. Assay: immunoSEQ multiplex PCR; the TCRdb copy retains only in-frame clones and omits some. The top ten hold less than 0.6% of the sample, which has 210,000 or so clones, around 80% seen once. It was healthy bone marrow donors who served as donors. The clonotype originates from a boy aged 10-17 years in good health and CMV-seronegative. This rearrangement joins TRBV6-6 to TRBJ1-1; 7 nucleotides line up with TRBD1. Specimen: PBMCs. Here the CDR3 reads CASSPGQALNTEAFF. CDR3 bases: TGTGCCAGCAGTCCTGGACAGGCGTTGAACACTGAAGCTTTCTTT.